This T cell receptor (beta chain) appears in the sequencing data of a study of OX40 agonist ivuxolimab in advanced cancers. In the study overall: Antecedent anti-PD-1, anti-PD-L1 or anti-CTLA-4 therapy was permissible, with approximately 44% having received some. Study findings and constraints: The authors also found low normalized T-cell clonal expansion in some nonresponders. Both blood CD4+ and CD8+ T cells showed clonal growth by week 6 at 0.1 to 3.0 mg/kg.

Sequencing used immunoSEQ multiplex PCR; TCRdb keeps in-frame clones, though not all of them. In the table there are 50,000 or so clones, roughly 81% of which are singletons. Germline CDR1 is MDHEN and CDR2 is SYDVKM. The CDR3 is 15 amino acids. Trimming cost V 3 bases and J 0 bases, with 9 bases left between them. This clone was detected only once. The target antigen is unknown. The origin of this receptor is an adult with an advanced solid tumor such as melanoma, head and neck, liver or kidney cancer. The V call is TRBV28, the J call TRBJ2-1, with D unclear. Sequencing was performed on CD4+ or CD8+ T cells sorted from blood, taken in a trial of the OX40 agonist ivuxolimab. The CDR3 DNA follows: TGTGCCAGCAGTTTTCTTTCAAGCTCCTACAATGAGCAGTTCTTC. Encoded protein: CASSFLSSSYNEQFF.